This T cell receptor (beta chain) is from a study of blood T cell repertoires in COVID-19. Study-level background: The United States, Italy and Spain were the sources of the acute and convalescent COVID-19 samples.

The age range of participants was 18 to 89 years, with residence in under 25 US areas. Two negative PCRs, clearance, or symptom resolution were required of recovered Cohort 3 donors. The V gene end was trimmed by 8 bases and the J gene end by 7 bases; junction bases not matched to a gene: 17. The CDR3 length is 15 residues. Germline CDR1 reads MNHEY; CDR2 reads SVGAGI. Authors' analysis steps: Amplification of reference gene primers was used by the study to estimate nucleated cell counts. The method was immunoSEQ multiplex PCR; TCRdb's version includes in-frame clones alone and lacks a portion of them. D and trimming come from the DNA, and the V and J calls and clone size come from that table. The profile shows hundreds of thousands of clones, about 83% of them singletons.

J is TRBJ2-7 and V is TRBV6-5, with TRBD2 matching 7 bases. This receptor was identified in a middle-aged woman who had recovered from COVID-19. The sequencing input was PBMCs or T cells enriched from blood (not recorded which). CDR3 nucleotides: TGTGCCAGCGATAGGGGAGGGGATGTCGGAGAAGAGCAGTACTTC. Residues: CASDRGGDVGEEQYF.